What follows are 27 T cell receptor beta chains derived from one specimen sequenced in a study of T cells in Graves' hyperthyroidism and ophthalmopathy. TCR beta CDR3 sequences were amplified from RNA transcripts. Carried out on the TCR CDR3, a first-round RT-PCR used the HTBI primer set. Each CDR3 protein gets one entry after TCRdb re-called the multiplex PCR reads with MiXCR. The sample has 400,000 to 500,000 distinct CDR3 sequences; 14% to 15% are singletons. Material for sequencing was blood. These receptors all stem from a man between 18 and 35 years old with Graves' ophthalmopathy.

This clonotype was found many times. V and J are TRBV20-1 and TRBJ1-5; TRBD1 is a possible D gene (6 bases). The CDR3 totals 10 residues. V lost 4 bases and J lost 14, with 12 bases in between. Germline CDR1 is DFQATT and CDR2 is SNEGSKA (reference sequence). The CDR3 sequence is CSANRDIEHF. CDR3 in DNA: TGCAGTGCTAACCGGGACATCGAGCATTTT.

At least ten counts were recorded for this clonotype. The V gene is TRBV28, the J gene TRBJ2-3; 7 bases line up with TRBD2. The CDR3 spans 14 residues. Germline V CDR1 and CDR2: MDHEN, SYDVKM. V was clipped by 3 bases and J by 3 bases; unmatched bases: 3. CDR3 sequence (DNA): TGTGCCAGCAGTTTCCTAGCGGATACAGATACGCAGTATTTT. Amino acids: CASSFLADTDTQYF.

This clonotype was recorded many times. The CDR3 bases are TGTGCCAGCAGTTTAACACCAGACTACGGTGAGCAGTTCTTC. Translation: CASSLTPDYGEQFF. The V and J genes are TRBV27 and TRBJ2-1, with TRBD2 as a possible D gene (5 bases). CDR3 length: 14 residues. Per the germline V gene, CDR1 is MNHEY and CDR2 is SMNVEV (reference sequence). Trimming took 2 bases from V and 9 from J, leaving 14 bases between them.

The V call is TRBV28, the J call TRBJ1-1, with 7 bases matching TRBD1. Germline CDR1 and CDR2: MDHEN and SYDVKM. The CDR3 has 14 residues. V shed 3 bases and J 5 bases; nucleotides not matched to a gene: 6. CDR3 in amino acids: CASSLIGGGTEAFF. The CDR3 nucleotides read TGTGCCAGCAGTTTGATAGGGGGCGGGACTGAAGCTTTCTTT. Using reference TRBV28 and TRBJ1-1 for the parts outside the CDR3, the full variable domain is DVKVTQSSRYLVKRTGEKVFLECVQDMDHENMFWYRQDPGLGLRLIYFSYDVKMKEKGDIPEGYSVSREKKERFSLILESASTNQTSMYLCASSLIGGGTEAFFGQGTRLTVV.

V is TRBV19 and J is TRBJ2-3, with D perhaps TRBD1 (5 bases). V dropped 7 bases and J dropped 5 bases, with 7 bases sitting between them. The CDR3 runs 11 residues. From germline, CDR1 is LNHDA and CDR2 SQIVND (reference sequence). This CDR3 reads CASKTEDTQYF. In nucleotides, the CDR3 is TGTGCCAGTAAGACAGAAGATACGCAGTATTTT. The whole variable domain, remainder taken from reference TRBV19 and TRBJ2-3, is DGGITQSPKYLFRKEGQNVTLSCEQNLNHDAMYWYRQDPGQGLRLIYYSQIVNDFQKGDIAEGYSVSREKKESFPLTVTSAQKNPTAFYLCASKTEDTQYFGPGTRLTVL.

This clonotype came up a few times. A much larger clone lies one base from this, so it may be a read error. The genes are TRBV12-3 or TRBV12-4 and TRBJ2-5; no clear D gene. There are 12 residues in the CDR3. The CDR3: CASSLAGETQCF. The CDR3 DNA is TGTGCCAGCAGTTTAGCAGGAGAGACCCAGTGCTTC.

V usage is TRBV29-1 and J usage is TRBJ2-2; perhaps TRBD1 as D (6 bases). The CDR3 runs to 15 residues. The germline CDR1 and CDR2 sequences are SQVTM and ANQGSEA. V dropped 5 bases and J dropped 4 bases, with 17 bases sitting between them. The CDR3 spells CSVQISQGGTGELFF. CDR3 nucleotides: TGCAGCGTTCAAATTTCACAGGGTGGCACCGGGGAGCTGTTTTTT.

The gene calls are TRBV5-8 and TRBJ1-1; 10 positions agree with TRBD1. Germline loops: CDR1 SGHTS, CDR2 YDEGEE. CDR3 length equals 14 residues. The V segment lost 3 bases and the J segment 11 bases; nucleotides outside the gene matches: 10. This chain's CDR3 is CASSSMTGGVLAFF. The CDR3 nucleotides read TGTGCCAGCAGCTCCATGACAGGGGGCGTTTTGGCTTTCTTT.

This clonotype appeared many times. V usage is TRBV7-9 and J usage is TRBJ2-7; 8 bases are a match to TRBD1. J gave up 9 bases and V 5 bases, and 15 bases lay outside the gene matches. The V gene's germline CDR1 is SEHNR and CDR2 FQNEAQ (reference sequence). The CDR3 length is 15 residues. The CDR3 protein is CASSTPQGEVGGQYF. The CDR3 nucleotides read TGTGCCAGCAGCACGCCACAGGGGGAAGTGGGAGGGCAGTACTTC.

The chain employs TRBV5-5 and TRBJ2-7; 10 nucleotides agree with TRBD1. V dropped 4 bases and J dropped 2; count of bases not matched to a gene: 6. Germline assignment: CDR1 SGHKS and CDR2 YYEKEE (reference sequence). CDR3 size: 15 residues. The CDR3 sequence: CASSRGQGEPYEQYF. The CDR3 nucleotides are TGTGCCAGCAGCCGTGGACAGGGGGAACCCTACGAGCAGTACTTC.

This clonotype was seen many times. This chain links TRBV10-1 with TRBJ2-7, with D perhaps TRBD1 (7 bases). Trimming took 4 bases from V and 8 from J, leaving 15 bases between them. Germline CDR1 and CDR2: WNHNN and SYGVQD (reference sequence). The CDR3 is made up of 13 amino acids. In DNA form, the CDR3 reads TGCGCCAGCAGTGTCAGGGGGGCCTGGAAGCAGTACTTC. Its protein product is CASSVRGAWKQYF.

This CDR3 reads CSAIGGGPQETQYF. The CDR3 nucleotides read TGCAGTGCTATAGGCGGGGGGCCCCAAGAGACCCAGTACTTC. This chain links TRBV20-1 with TRBJ2-5; 8 bases align to TRBD2. Germline loops: CDR1 DFQATT, CDR2 SNEGSKA (reference sequence). The CDR3 extends over 14 amino acids. With V trimmed by 4 bases and J by 1 base, 5 bases remained unmatched.

This clonotype has a count of ten or more. The chain employs TRBV9 and TRBJ2-7, with 11 bases that match TRBD1. CDR3 length: 15 amino acids. Trimming took 6 bases from V and 4 from J; bases not matched to a gene: 9. The germline V gene has CDR1 SGDLS and CDR2 YYNGEE. The CDR3 region is CASNNTGTGGYEQYF. Written as DNA, the CDR3 is TGTGCCAGCAACAACACCGGGACAGGGGGTTACGAGCAGTACTTC.

This clonotype came up many times. The chain recombines TRBV11-3 with TRBJ2-1, with D perhaps matching TRBD1 or TRBD2 (6 bases each). This CDR3 is 15 amino acids long. The V gene lost 2 bases and the J gene lost 5 bases, with 13 bases spanning the gap. In germline, CDR1 is SGHNT, CDR2 YENEEA. The CDR3 loop is CASSLWRGINNEQFF. The CDR3 bases are TGTGCCAGCAGCTTATGGAGGGGGATTAACAATGAGCAGTTCTTC.

The J gene is TRBJ1-6, the V gene TRBV11-3; no clear D. The CDR3 loop spans 17 amino acids. CDR1 is SGHNT, CDR2 YENEEA, per germline. V was clipped by 6 bases and J by 0 bases, with 15 bases between them. This CDR3 is CASSTRLRGSYNSPLHF. In nucleotides, the CDR3 is TGTGCCAGCAGTACCAGGTTGCGGGGCTCCTATAATTCACCCCTCCACTTT. Looking up the rest from reference TRBV11-3 and TRBJ1-6 gives the full variable domain: EAGVVQSPRYKIIEKKQPVAFWCNPISGHNTLYWYLQNLGQGPELLIRYENEEAVDDSQLPKDRFSAERLKGVDSTLKIQPAELGDSAVYLCASSTRLRGSYNSPLHFGNGTRLTVT.

This clonotype was seen only a few times. The chain uses TRBV4-1 and TRBJ1-2, with D uncertain. V was clipped by 1 base and J by 7 bases, with 13 bases between them. CDR1 is MGHRA and CDR2 is YSYEKL in the germline V gene. The CDR3 spans 14 residues. The CDR3 DNA reads as TGCGCCAGCAGCCAAGGGATCCAACCAGCTGGCTACACCTTC. It yields the protein CASSQGIQPAGYTF.

The J gene is TRBJ2-7, the V gene TRBV7-3; D might be TRBD1 (6 bases). Germline CDR1 SGHTA, CDR2 FQGTGA. The CDR3 is made up of 15 amino acids. V lost 5 bases and J lost 5, with 19 bases in between. This CDR3 reads CASSQTPAAGDEQYF. DNA for the CDR3: TGTGCCAGCAGCCAGACCCCCGCAGCAGGGGACGAGCAGTACTTC.

This clonotype was detected many times. This chain links TRBV6-1 with TRBJ2-7; possible D gene TRBD1, 6 bases. Trimming pared 1 base from V and 3 bases from J, leaving 13 bases between. Germline V lookup: CDR1 MNHNS, CDR2 SASEGT. The CDR3 is 15 amino acids. This CDR3 reads CASSEGPGRGYEQYF. In nucleotides, the CDR3 is TGTGCCAGCAGTGAAGGCCCGGGCAGGGGCTACGAGCAGTACTTC.

This clonotype has at least ten counts. This chain connects TRBV2 to TRBJ2-7; tentative D call: TRBD1 (6 bases). CDR1 is SNHLY and CDR2 is FYNNEI in the germline V gene. This CDR3 spans 15 amino acids. Trimming removed 0 bases at V and 6 bases at J, with 15 bases between. In DNA form, the CDR3 reads TGTGCCAGCAGTGAAGCCCGGACAGAATATTCCGAGCAGTACTTC. As protein: CASSEARTEYSEQYF.

At least ten counts were recorded for this clonotype. The gene calls are TRBV2 and TRBJ1-6; D not certain. This CDR3 has 14 residues. With 2 bases removed from V and 7 bases from J, the gap between germline ends came to 9 bases. The germline CDR1 and CDR2 sequences are SNHLY and FYNNEI. The CDR3 DNA sequence: TGTGCCAGCAGTGAAATTCAGACCAATTCACCCCTCCACTTT. This translates into CASSEIQTNSPLHF.

This clonotype appeared many times. The chain couples TRBV15 to TRBJ2-5, with TRBD2 matching 8 bases. The germline V gene has CDR1 LNHNV and CDR2 YYDKDF (reference sequence). V shed 0 bases, J shed 4 bases, and the junction held 10 bases outside the gene matches. This CDR3 spans 17 amino acids. The CDR3 here is CATSREGGAGVRETQYF. In nucleotides, the CDR3 is TGTGCCACCAGCAGAGAAGGGGGAGCGGGGGTCCGAGAGACCCAGTACTTC.

In this sample, this clonotype turned up many times. As DNA, the CDR3 is TGCGCCAGCAGCCAAGTGATCCGGGACAGGGTCACTGAAGCTTTCTTT. This translates into CASSQVIRDRVTEAFF. The chain uses TRBV4-1 and TRBJ1-1, with 9 bases matching TRBD1. CDR3 length equals 16 residues. With 1 base clipped from V and 4 bases from J, the junction kept 7 bases outside the gene matches. Germline CDR1 MGHRA, CDR2 YSYEKL.

This clonotype was seen more than once but under ten times. V and J are TRBV5-1 and TRBJ1-2; D gene unclear. V was trimmed by 1 base and J by 0 bases, leaving 10 bases between them. The CDR3 runs to 15 residues. Per germline, CDR1 SGHRS and CDR2 YFSETQ. The DNA of the CDR3 is TGCGCCAGCAGCTTGCTTCCAGACCCTAACTATGGCTACACCTTC. Protein: CASSLLPDPNYGYTF.

This clonotype was seen repeatedly, ten times or more. This chain links TRBV7-6 with TRBJ2-7; maybe TRBD1 (5 bases). Germline CDR1 and CDR2: SGHVS and FNYEAQ. This CDR3 comprises 11 residues. V gave up 5 bases and J gave up 6 bases, with 8 bases separating them. The CDR3 region has the DNA TGTGCCAGCAGCAGGGGTGGCGAGCAGTACTTC. It translates to CASSRGGEQYF. Complete variable domain (other parts from reference TRBV7-6 and TRBJ2-7): GAGVSQSPRYKVTKRGQDVALRCDPISGHVSLYWYRQALGQGPEFLTYFNYEAQQDKSGLPNDRFSAERPEGSISTLTIQRTEQRDSAMYRCASSRGGEQYFGPGTRLTVT.

This clonotype was detected a few times. The chain has TRBV6-2 or TRBV6-3 and TRBJ1-3; 10 bases fit TRBD1. Per germline, CDR1 MNHEY and CDR2 SVGEGT. The junction had 4 bases not matched to a gene; V was cut back by 6 bases and J by 2 bases. The CDR3 has 15 amino acids. The CDR3 DNA reads TGTGCCAGCAGCAGGACAGGGGGAACTGGAAACACCATATATTTT. Its translation is CASSRTGGTGNTIYF.

This clonotype was picked up many times. One end of the junction is discordant with germline, which a read error may explain. This chain joins TRBV12-3 or TRBV12-4 and TRBJ2-2; TRBD2 matches 10 bases. The CDR3 has 14 amino acids. In nucleotides, the CDR3 is TGTGCCAGCAGCTTAGCGGGAGGACCTGGGGAGCTGTTTTTT. Its translation: CASSLAGGPGELFF.

The table lists this clonotype with many counts. V usage is TRBV27 and J usage is TRBJ2-7; D gene unclear. Trimming stripped 2 bases from V and 0 bases from J, with 8 bases between. Germline V gives CDR1 MNHEY, CDR2 SMNVEV (reference sequence). The CDR3 sequence is 14 residues long. CDR3 bases: TGTGCCAGCAGTTTAAGGCGGAACTCCTACGAGCAGTACTTC. Translated, it gives CASSLRRNSYEQYF.